The clone carrying this T cell receptor (beta chain) was picked up a small number of times. The sample belongs to a study of blood T cells in healthy people across ages. The V gene's germline CDR1 is MNHEY and CDR2 SVGEGT. The CDR3 sequence is 15 residues long. J gave up 7 bases and V 5 bases, and 8 bases lay outside the gene matches. Combining a sample-barcoded 5' primer with a J-beta primer mix, a second PCR ran for roughly 6 to 12 cycles. Carrying 12 random nucleotides, a template-switch adaptor labeled each individual cDNA molecule. From the 5' RACE reads, TCRdb called clonotypes with MiXCR, one entry per CDR3 protein. The sample lists some 710,000 distinct CDR3 sequences, about 20% occurring once.

Sequenced sample: blood. V and J are TRBV6-2 or TRBV6-3 and TRBJ2-1; TRBD1 aligns across 10 bases. This TCR derives from a man in his 70s in good health. The chain's CDR3 is CASSLRDRGMNEQFF. For the CDR3, the DNA is TGTGCCAGCAGTCTCCGGGACAGGGGAATGAATGAGCAGTTCTTC.